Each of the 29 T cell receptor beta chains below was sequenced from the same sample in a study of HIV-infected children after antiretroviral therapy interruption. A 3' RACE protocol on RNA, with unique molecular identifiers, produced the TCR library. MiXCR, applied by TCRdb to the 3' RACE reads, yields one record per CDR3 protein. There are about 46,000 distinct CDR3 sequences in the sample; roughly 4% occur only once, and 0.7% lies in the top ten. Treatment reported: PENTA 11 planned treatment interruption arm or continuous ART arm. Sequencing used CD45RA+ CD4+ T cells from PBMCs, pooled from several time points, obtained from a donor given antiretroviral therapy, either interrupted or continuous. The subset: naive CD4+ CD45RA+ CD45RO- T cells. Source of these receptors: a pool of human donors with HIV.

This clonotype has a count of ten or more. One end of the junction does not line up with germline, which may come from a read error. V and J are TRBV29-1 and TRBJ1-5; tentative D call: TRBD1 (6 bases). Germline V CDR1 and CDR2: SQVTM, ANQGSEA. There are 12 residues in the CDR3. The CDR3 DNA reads TGCAGCGTTCAAGAGACAGGCCAGCCCCAGCATTTT. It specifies CSVQETGQPQHF.

In nucleotides, the CDR3 is TGTGCCAGCAGCGAGGACGGCTCAAGCTATGGCTACACCTTC. Protein sequence: CASSEDGSSYGYTF. The J gene is TRBJ1-2, the V gene TRBV28; no clear D. The germline V and J ends were trimmed by 6 bases and 4 bases, with 15 bases remaining between them. The CDR3 has 14 amino acids. The V gene's germline CDR1 is MDHEN and CDR2 SYDVKM.

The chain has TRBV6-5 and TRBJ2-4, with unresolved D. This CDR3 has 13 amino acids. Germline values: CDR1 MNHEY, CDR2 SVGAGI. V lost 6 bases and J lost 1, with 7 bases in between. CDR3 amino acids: CASSRAAKNIQYF. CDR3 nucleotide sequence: TGTGCCAGCAGCCGGGCTGCCAAAAACATTCAGTACTTC.

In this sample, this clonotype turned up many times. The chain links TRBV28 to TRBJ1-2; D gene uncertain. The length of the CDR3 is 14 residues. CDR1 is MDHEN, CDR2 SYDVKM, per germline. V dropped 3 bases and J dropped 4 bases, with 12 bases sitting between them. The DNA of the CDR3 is TGTGCCAGCAGTTTGAAGGATGAGGGCTATGGCTACACCTTC. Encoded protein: CASSLKDEGYGYTF.

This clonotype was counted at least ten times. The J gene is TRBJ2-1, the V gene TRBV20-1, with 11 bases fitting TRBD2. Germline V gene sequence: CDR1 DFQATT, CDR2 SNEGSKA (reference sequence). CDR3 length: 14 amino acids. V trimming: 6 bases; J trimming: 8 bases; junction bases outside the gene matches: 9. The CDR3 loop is CSALTSGGLDEQFF. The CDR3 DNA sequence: TGCAGTGCCCTTACTAGCGGGGGCCTCGATGAGCAGTTCTTC.

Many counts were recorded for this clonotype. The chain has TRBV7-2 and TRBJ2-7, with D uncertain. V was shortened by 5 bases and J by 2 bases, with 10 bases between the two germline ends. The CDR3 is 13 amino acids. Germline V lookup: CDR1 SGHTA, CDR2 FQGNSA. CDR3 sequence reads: CASSQTATYEQYF. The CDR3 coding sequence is TGTGCCAGCAGCCAAACAGCTACCTACGAGCAGTACTTC.

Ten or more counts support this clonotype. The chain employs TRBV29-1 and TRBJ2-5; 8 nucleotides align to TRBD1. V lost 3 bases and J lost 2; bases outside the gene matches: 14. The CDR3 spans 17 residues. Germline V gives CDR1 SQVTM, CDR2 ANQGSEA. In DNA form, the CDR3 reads TGCAGCGTTGACGGAAGGACGCAGGGGGCGAGACAAGAGACCCAGTACTTC. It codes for CSVDGRTQGARQETQYF.

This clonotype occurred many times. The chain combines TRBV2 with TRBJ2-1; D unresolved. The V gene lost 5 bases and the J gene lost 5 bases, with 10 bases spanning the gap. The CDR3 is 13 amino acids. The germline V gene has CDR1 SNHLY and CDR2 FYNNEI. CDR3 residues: CASSRTRDNEQFF. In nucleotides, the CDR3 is TGTGCCAGCAGTCGGACCCGAGACAATGAGCAGTTCTTC.

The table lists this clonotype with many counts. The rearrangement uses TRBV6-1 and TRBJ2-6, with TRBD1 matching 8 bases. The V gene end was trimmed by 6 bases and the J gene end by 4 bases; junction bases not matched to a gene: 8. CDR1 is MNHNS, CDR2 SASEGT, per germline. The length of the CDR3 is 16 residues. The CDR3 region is CASRGQAQAGANVLTF. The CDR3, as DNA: TGTGCCAGCAGGGGACAGGCCCAGGCCGGGGCCAACGTCCTGACTTTC.

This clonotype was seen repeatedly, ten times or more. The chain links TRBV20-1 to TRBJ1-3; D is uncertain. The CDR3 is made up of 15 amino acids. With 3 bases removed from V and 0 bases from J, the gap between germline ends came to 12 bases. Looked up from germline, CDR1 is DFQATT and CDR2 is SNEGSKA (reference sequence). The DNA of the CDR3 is TGCAGTGCTAGGTCCAGCTACATCTCTGGAAACACCATATATTTT. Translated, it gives CSARSSYISGNTIYF.

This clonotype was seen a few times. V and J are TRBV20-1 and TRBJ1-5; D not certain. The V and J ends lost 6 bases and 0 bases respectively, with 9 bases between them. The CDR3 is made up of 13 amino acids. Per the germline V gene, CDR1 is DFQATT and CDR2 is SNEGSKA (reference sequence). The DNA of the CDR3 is TGCAGTGCCCTTGGTAATAGCAATCAGCCCCAGCATTTT. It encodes CSALGNSNQPQHF.

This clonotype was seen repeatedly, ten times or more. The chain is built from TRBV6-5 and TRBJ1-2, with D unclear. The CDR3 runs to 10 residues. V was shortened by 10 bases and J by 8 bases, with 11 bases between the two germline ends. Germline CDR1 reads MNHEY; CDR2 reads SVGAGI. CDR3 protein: CATLMGGYTF. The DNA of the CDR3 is TGTGCCACCCTAATGGGGGGCTACACCTTC.

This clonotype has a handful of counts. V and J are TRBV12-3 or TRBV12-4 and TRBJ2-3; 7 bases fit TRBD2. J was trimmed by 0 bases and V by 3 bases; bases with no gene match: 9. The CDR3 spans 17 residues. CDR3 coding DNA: TGTGCCAGCAGTTTGGGCGGGGGAACATTTAGCACAGATACGCAGTATTTT. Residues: CASSLGGGTFSTDTQYF.

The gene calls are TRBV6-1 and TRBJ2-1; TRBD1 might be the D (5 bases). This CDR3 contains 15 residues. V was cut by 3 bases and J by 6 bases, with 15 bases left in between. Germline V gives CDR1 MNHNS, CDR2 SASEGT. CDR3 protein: CASSESGNGFNEQFF. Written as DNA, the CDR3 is TGTGCCAGCAGTGAGTCAGGGAATGGGTTCAATGAGCAGTTCTTC.

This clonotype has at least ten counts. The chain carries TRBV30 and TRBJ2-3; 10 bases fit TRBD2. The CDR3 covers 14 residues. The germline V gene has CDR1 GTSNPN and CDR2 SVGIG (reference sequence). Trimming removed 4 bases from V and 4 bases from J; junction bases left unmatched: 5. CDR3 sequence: CAWTSGGAPDTQYF. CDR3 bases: TGTGCCTGGACAAGCGGGGGGGCCCCAGATACGCAGTATTTT.

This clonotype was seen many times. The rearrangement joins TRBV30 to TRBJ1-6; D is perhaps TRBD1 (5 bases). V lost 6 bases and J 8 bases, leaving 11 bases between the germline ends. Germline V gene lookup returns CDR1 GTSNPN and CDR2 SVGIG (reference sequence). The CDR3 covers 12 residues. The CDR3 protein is CACQGEDSPLHF. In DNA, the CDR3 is TGTGCCTGTCAGGGAGAGGATTCACCCCTCCACTTT.

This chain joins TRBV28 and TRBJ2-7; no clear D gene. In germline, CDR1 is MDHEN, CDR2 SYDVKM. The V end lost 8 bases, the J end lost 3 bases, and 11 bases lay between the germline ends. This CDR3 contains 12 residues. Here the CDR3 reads CASARAGYEQYF. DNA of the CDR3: TGTGCCAGCGCCCGGGCAGGCTACGAGCAGTACTTC.

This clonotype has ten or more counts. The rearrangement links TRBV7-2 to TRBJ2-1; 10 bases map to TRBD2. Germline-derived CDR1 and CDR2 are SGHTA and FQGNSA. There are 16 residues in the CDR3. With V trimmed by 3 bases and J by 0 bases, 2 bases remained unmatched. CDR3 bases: TGTGCCAGCAGCTTTGGACTAGCGGTCTCCTACAATGAGCAGTTCTTC. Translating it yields CASSFGLAVSYNEQFF.

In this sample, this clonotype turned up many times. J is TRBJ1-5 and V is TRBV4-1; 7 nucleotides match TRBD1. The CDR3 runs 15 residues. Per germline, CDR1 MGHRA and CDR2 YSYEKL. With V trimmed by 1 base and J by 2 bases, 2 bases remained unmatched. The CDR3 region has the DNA TGCGCCAGCAGCCAAGGACAGGGAGGCAATCAGCCCCAGCATTTT. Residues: CASSQGQGGNQPQHF.

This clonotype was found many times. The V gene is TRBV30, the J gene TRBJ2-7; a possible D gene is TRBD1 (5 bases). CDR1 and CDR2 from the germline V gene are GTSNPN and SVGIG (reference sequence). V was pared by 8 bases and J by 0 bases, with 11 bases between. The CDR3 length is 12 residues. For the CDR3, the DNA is TGTGCCCTCGACAGAAGCTCCTACGAGCAGTACTTC. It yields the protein CALDRSSYEQYF.

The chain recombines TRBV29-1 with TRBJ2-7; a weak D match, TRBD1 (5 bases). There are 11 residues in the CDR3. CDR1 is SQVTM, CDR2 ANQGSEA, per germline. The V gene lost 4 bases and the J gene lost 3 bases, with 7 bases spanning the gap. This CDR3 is CSVGTGYEQYF. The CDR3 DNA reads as TGCAGCGTTGGAACAGGCTACGAGCAGTACTTC.

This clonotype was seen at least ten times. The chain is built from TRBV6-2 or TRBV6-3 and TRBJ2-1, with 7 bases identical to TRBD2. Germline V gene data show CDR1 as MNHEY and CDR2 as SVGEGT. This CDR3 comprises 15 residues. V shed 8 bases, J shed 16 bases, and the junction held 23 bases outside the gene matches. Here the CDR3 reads CASGPHQRGLSPPFF. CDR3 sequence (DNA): TGTGCCAGCGGACCTCATCAGCGGGGTTTAAGTCCCCCATTCTTC.

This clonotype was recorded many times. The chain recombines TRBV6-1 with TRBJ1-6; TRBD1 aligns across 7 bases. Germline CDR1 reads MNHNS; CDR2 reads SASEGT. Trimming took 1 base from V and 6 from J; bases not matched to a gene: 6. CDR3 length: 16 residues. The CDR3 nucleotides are TGTGCCAGCAGTGAAGTCTGGACAGGTATTAATTCACCCCTCCACTTT. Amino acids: CASSEVWTGINSPLHF.

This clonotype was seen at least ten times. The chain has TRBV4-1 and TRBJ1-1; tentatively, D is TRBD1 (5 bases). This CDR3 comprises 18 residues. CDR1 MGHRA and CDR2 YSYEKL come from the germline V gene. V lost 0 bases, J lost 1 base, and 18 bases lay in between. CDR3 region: CASSQEVGPGWTNTEAFF. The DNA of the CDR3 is TGCGCCAGCAGCCAAGAGGTAGGTCCAGGGTGGACGAACACTGAAGCTTTCTTT.

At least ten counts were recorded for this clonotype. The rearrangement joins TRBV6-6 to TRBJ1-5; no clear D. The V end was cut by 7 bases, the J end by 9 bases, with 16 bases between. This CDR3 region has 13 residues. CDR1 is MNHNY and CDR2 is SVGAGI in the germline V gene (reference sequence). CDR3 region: CASNQGQLWPQHF. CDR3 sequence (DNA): TGTGCCAGCAATCAAGGGCAACTTTGGCCCCAGCATTTT.

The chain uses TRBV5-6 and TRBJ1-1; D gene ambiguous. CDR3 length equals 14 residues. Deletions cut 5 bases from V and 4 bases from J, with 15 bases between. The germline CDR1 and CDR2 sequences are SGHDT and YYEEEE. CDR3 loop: CASSARRLRTEAFF. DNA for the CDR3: TGTGCCAGCAGTGCTCGCCGTTTGCGCACTGAAGCTTTCTTT.

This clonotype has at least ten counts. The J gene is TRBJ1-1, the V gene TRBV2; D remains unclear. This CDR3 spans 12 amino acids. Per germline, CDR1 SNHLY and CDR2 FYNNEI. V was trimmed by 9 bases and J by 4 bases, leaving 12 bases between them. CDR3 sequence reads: CASRTEVTEAFF. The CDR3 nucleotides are TGTGCCAGTCGGACGGAGGTCACTGAAGCTTTCTTT.

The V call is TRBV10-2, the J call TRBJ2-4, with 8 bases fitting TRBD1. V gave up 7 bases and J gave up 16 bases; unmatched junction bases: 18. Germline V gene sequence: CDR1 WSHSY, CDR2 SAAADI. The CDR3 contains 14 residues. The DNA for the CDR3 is TGCGCCAGCATCTCCGGGACAGGACGTCCTCTGGCCTACTTC. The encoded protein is CASISGTGRPLAYF.

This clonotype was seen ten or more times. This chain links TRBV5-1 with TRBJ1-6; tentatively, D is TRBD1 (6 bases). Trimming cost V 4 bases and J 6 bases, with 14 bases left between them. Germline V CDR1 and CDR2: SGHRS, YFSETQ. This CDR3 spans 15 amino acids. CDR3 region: CASSVPGHPNSPLHF. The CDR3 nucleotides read TGCGCCAGCAGCGTACCGGGACACCCTAATTCACCCCTCCACTTT.